The source of this TCR beta chain is a study of blood T cell repertoires in COVID-19. Assay used: immunoSEQ multiplex PCR; TCRdb lists only in-frame clones, some missing. This repertoire shows approximately 120,000 clones, roughly 75% found once; its top ten account for about 4.5%. The germline V gene encodes CDR1 SGDLS and CDR2 YYNGEE. The ends lost 5 bases at V and 5 bases at J; junction bases unmatched: 7. CDR3 length equals 14 residues. The sequence was obtained from a human donor in a cohort sampled during active or convalescent COVID-19. The chain has TRBV9 and TRBJ2-3; TRBD2 matches at 8 bases. The sample taken for sequencing was peripheral blood. The CDR3 is CASRSGLAGDTQYF. The CDR3 DNA reads TGTGCCAGCAGATCCGGACTAGCTGGAGATACGCAGTATTTT.